Listed here are 27 T cell receptor beta chains from one sample, sequenced in a study of PD-L1 blockade in urothelial cancer (dated 2017 in TCRdb). The method was the immunoSEQ multiplex PCR assay. The immuneACCESS repertoire file appears here via TCRdb, limited to in-frame rearrangements. These files lack a portion of the clones; in checked studies, under half of the deficit traces to unresolved V genes, and the cause of the others is not known. The sample contains under 90,000 clones, 85% to 95% of them found a single time. The ten largest clonotypes hold roughly a tenth of the sample. The sample in question was PBMCs, obtained around atezolizumab (anti-PD-L1) treatment. The receptors here all came from a man in his sixties with urothelial cancer.

The V gene is TRBV20-1, the J gene TRBJ2-3; no clear D gene. The V end was cut by 4 bases, the J end by 4 bases, with 6 bases between. The CDR3 runs to 11 residues. Germline V gene lookup returns CDR1 DFQATT and CDR2 SNEGSKA (reference sequence). The CDR3 loop is CSAMEPDTQYF. The CDR3 DNA follows: TGCAGTGCTATGGAGCCAGATACGCAGTATTTT.

The V call is TRBV5-1, the J call TRBJ2-3; a weak D match, TRBD1 (5 bases). V was pared by 0 bases and J by 2 bases, with 13 bases between. This CDR3 has 16 amino acids. Germline CDR1 SGHRS, CDR2 YFSETQ. The CDR3 protein is CASSLATRAHTDTQYF. The CDR3 DNA reads TGCGCCAGCAGCTTGGCCACCAGGGCACACACAGATACGCAGTATTTT.

The chain couples TRBV7-2 to TRBJ2-7; D possibly corresponds to TRBD2 (6 bases). The V and J ends lost 6 bases and 3 bases respectively, with 6 bases between them. Germline values: CDR1 SGHTA, CDR2 FQGNSA. The CDR3 is 11 amino acids. CDR3 bases: TGTGCCAGCAGGGACTACTACGAGCAGTACTTC. Translation gives CASRDYYEQYF.

The V gene is TRBV7-8, the J gene TRBJ2-1, with D perhaps TRBD1 (6 bases). CDR3 length equals 15 residues. From germline, CDR1 is SGHVS and CDR2 FQNEAQ. V was pared by 5 bases and J by 1 base, with 12 bases between. CDR3 sequence reads: CASSPDRLSYNEQFF. The CDR3 nucleotides read TGTGCCAGCAGCCCTGACAGGTTATCCTACAATGAGCAGTTCTTC.

This clone appeared once. The chain is built from TRBV9 and TRBJ2-5; 8 bases map to TRBD1. Germline V lookup: CDR1 SGDLS, CDR2 YYNGEE. With V trimmed by 2 bases and J by 0 bases, 3 bases remained unmatched. CDR3 length: 15 residues. CDR3 sequence reads: CASSVGQGNQETQYF. The CDR3 bases are TGTGCCAGCAGCGTTGGACAGGGCAACCAAGAGACCCAGTACTTC.

This chain links TRBV7-7 with TRBJ1-5, with D uncertain. The V end was cut by 0 bases, the J end by 0 bases, with 9 bases between. The CDR3 is made up of 16 amino acids. The germline V gene encodes CDR1 SSHAT and CDR2 FNYEAQ (reference sequence). The CDR3 nucleotides are TGTGCCAGCAGCTTAGCTCCAGACTATAGCAATCAGCCCCAGCATTTT. This gives the protein CASSLAPDYSNQPQHF. The whole variable domain, filled in from reference TRBV7-7 and TRBJ1-5, reads GAGVSQSPRYKVTKRGQDVTLRCDPISSHATLYWYQQALGQGPEFLTYFNYEAQPDKSGLPSDRFSAERPEGSISTLTIQRTEQRDSAMYRCASSLAPDYSNQPQHFGDGTRLSIL.

In its sample, this clone was seen once. The V and J genes are TRBV6-5 and TRBJ2-1; D is unclear. CDR3 size: 11 residues. The germline CDR1 and CDR2 sequences are MNHEY and SVGAGI. Trimming took 2 bases from V and 7 from J, leaving 3 bases between them. CDR3 DNA sequence: TGTGCCAGCAGTTACCTAAATGAGCAGTTCTTC. Translated: CASSYLNEQFF.

V gene TRBV19 combines with J gene TRBJ2-2; possibly TRBD1 for D (8 bases). CDR1 LNHDA and CDR2 SQIVND come from the germline V gene (reference sequence). Trimming shortened V by 5 bases and J by 6 bases, and 19 bases separated the two germline ends. The CDR3 loop spans 16 amino acids. DNA for the CDR3: TGTGCCAGTAGTCCACGGGGGGCAGGGGGCCCCGGGGAGCTGTTTTTT. Translating it yields CASSPRGAGGPGELFF.

V is TRBV7-2 and J is TRBJ2-3; 11 bases map to TRBD2. This CDR3 region has 16 residues. CDR1 and CDR2 from the germline V gene are SGHTA and FQGNSA. Trimming cost V 5 bases and J 4 bases; bases outside gene matches: 8. The DNA for the CDR3 is TGTGCCAGCAGCCGGCTAGCGGGGGGTATGTCAGATACGCAGTATTTT. Encoded protein: CASSRLAGGMSDTQYF. The full variable domain, its missing parts supplied by reference TRBV7-2 and TRBJ2-3, is GAGVSQSPSNKVTEKGKDVELRCDPISGHTALYWYRQSLGQGLEFLIYFQGNSAPDKSGLPSDRFSAERTGGSVSTLTIQRTQQEDSAVYLCASSRLAGGMSDTQYFGPGTRLTVL.

The chain employs TRBV6-4 and TRBJ2-7; 8 bases are shared with TRBD1. J was trimmed by 4 bases and V by 2 bases; bases with no gene match: 4. Germline CDR1 reads MRHNA; CDR2 reads SNTAGT. CDR3 length equals 14 residues. The CDR3 is CASSDGRGLYEQYF. The CDR3 DNA sequence: TGTGCCAGCAGTGACGGCAGGGGGCTTTACGAGCAGTACTTC.

The chain is built from TRBV7-3 and TRBJ1-1; D might be TRBD1 (5 bases). CDR3 length: 13 amino acids. V lost 6 bases, J lost 2 bases, and 10 bases lay in between. CDR1 SGHTA and CDR2 FQGTGA come from the germline V gene. The DNA of the CDR3 is TGTGCCAGCAGTGACAGCCGAAACACTGAAGCTTTCTTT. It codes for CASSDSRNTEAFF. Full variable domain (rest looked up from reference TRBV7-3 and TRBJ1-1): GAGVSQTPSNKVTEKGKYVELRCDPISGHTALYWYRQSLGQGPEFLIYFQGTGAADDSGLPNDRFFAVRPEGSVSTLKIQRTERGDSAVYLCASSDSRNTEAFFGQGTRLTVV.

This chain links TRBV18 with TRBJ2-2; 7 bases fit TRBD1. The V and J ends lost 3 bases and 5 bases, in that order; junction bases with no gene match: 9. There are 16 residues in the CDR3. Germline V gene data show CDR1 as KGHSH and CDR2 as LQKENI. The CDR3 nucleotides read TGTGCCAGCTCACCTTTGACAGGGATGAGTACCGGGGAGCTGTTTTTT. As protein: CASSPLTGMSTGELFF.

The chain carries TRBV2 and TRBJ2-5, with 8 nucleotides matching TRBD2. There are 14 residues in the CDR3. V dropped 10 bases and J dropped 2; count of bases not matched to a gene: 9. Germline CDR1 and CDR2: SNHLY and FYNNEI. The CDR3 sequence: CATDRGGHQETQYF. CDR3 DNA: TGTGCCACGGATCGGGGGGGCCATCAAGAGACCCAGTACTTC.

The V call is TRBV7-8, the J call TRBJ2-7; TRBD2 matches at 11 bases. The CDR3 is made up of 20 amino acids. J gave up 4 bases and V 1 base, and 18 bases lay outside the gene matches. The germline CDR1 and CDR2 sequences are SGHVS and FQNEAQ. In DNA, the CDR3 is TGTGCCAGCAGCTTAGTTCGGTCCCTGAGGGGACTAGCGGAGGAGTACGAGCAGTACTTC. Amino acids: CASSLVRSLRGLAEEYEQYF.

The V and J genes are TRBV6-1 and TRBJ2-1; 7 bases are a match to TRBD1. Germline assignment: CDR1 MNHNS and CDR2 SASEGT. After removal of 6 bases from V and 9 bases from J, the junction contained 11 bases not matched to a gene. The CDR3 consists of 14 residues. The CDR3 nucleotides are TGTGCCAGCAGGTCGGGACAGAGATCCGGTGAGCAGTTCTTC. This gives the protein CASRSGQRSGEQFF.

This clone was counted only a few times. The genes are TRBV10-2 and TRBJ2-1; the match to TRBD2 covers 10 bases. Germline V gene lookup returns CDR1 WSHSY and CDR2 SAAADI. The CDR3 has 14 residues. The ends lost 5 bases at V and 6 bases at J; junction bases unmatched: 4. In nucleotides, the CDR3 is TGCGCCAGCAGTAGTCTAGCGGGAGTCAATGAGCAGTTCTTC. It codes for CASSSLAGVNEQFF.

The V and J genes are TRBV19 and TRBJ2-3; possibly TRBD1 for D (6 bases). The CDR3 sequence is 17 residues long. Germline assignment: CDR1 LNHDA and CDR2 SQIVND (reference sequence). V lost 3 bases to trimming and J lost 2 bases, with 18 bases between them. Here the CDR3 DNA reads TGTGCCAGTAGTATTGGGGGCGGACTCACCCTCACAGATACGCAGTATTTT. Its protein is CASSIGGGLTLTDTQYF.

This clone turned up a few times. The rearrangement uses TRBV5-6 and TRBJ2-1; D is perhaps TRBD2 (6 bases). The germline CDR1 and CDR2 sequences are SGHDT and YYEEEE. V was shortened by 4 bases and J by 5 bases, with 7 bases between the two germline ends. The CDR3 covers 12 residues. Here the CDR3 DNA reads TGTGCCAGCAGCCCGGGGGACAATGAGCAGTTCTTC. This encodes CASSPGDNEQFF.

The rearrangement links TRBV19 to TRBJ1-6; D is unresolved. Trimming left V 7 bases short and J 7 bases short, with 8 bases between. This CDR3 is 12 amino acids long. Germline CDR1 is LNHDA and CDR2 is SQIVND (reference sequence). CDR3 protein: CASTVGNSPLHF. For the CDR3, the DNA is TGTGCCAGTACGGTCGGGAATTCACCCCTCCACTTT.

The chain uses TRBV18 and TRBJ2-1, with TRBD2 identical over 13 bases. V was pared by 6 bases and J by 0 bases, with 17 bases of the junction left unmatched. Per the germline V gene, CDR1 is KGHSH and CDR2 is LQKENI. The CDR3 has 21 residues. CDR3: CASSPGTSGTTFPHSYNEQFF. DNA for the CDR3: TGTGCCAGCTCCCCCGGGACTAGCGGGACTACATTCCCGCACTCCTACAATGAGCAGTTCTTC.

The CDR3: CAWRRPGNMNTEAFF. CDR3 nucleotides: TGTGCCTGGAGACGTCCAGGGAACATGAACACTGAAGCTTTCTTT. This sequence joins TRBV30 and TRBJ1-1, with a tentative D call TRBD1 (5 bases). V lost 3 bases to trimming and J lost 0 bases, with 14 bases between them. The CDR3 has 15 amino acids. The germline V gene has CDR1 GTSNPN and CDR2 SVGIG (reference sequence).

The chain carries TRBV11-2 and TRBJ2-6; D uncertain. Trimming stripped 2 bases from V and 0 bases from J, with 5 bases between. Looked up from germline, CDR1 is SGHAT and CDR2 is FQNNGV. This CDR3 comprises 15 residues. The CDR3 DNA reads TGTGCCAGCAGCTTACAGGTCTCTGGGGCCAACGTCCTGACTTTC. Protein product: CASSLQVSGANVLTF. Drawing the rest from reference TRBV11-2 and TRBJ2-6, the complete variable domain is EAGVAQSPRYKIIEKRQSVAFWCNPISGHATLYWYQQILGQGPKLLIQFQNNGVVDDSQLPKDRFSAERLKGVDSTLKIQPAKLEDSAVYLCASSLQVSGANVLTFGAGSRLTVL.

The CDR3 region is CASSPNTAHSGNTIYF. The CDR3 region has the DNA TGTGCCAGCTCGCCCAATACAGCCCACTCTGGAAACACCATATATTTT. The chain is built from TRBV18 and TRBJ1-3, with D hard to call. This CDR3 contains 16 residues. In germline, CDR1 is KGHSH, CDR2 LQKENI. With 6 bases removed from V and 0 bases from J, the gap between germline ends came to 15 bases.

CDR3 region: CASSYRTGWNYGYTF. The CDR3 nucleotides are TGTGCCAGCAGCTACCGAACGGGGTGGAACTATGGCTACACCTTC. V gene TRBV11-2 combines with J gene TRBJ1-2; the D is unclear. Germline-derived CDR1 and CDR2 are SGHAT and FQNNGV. The V and J ends lost 4 bases and 2 bases respectively, with 14 bases between them. This CDR3 has 15 amino acids.

The gene calls are TRBV7-9 and TRBJ2-2; 7 bases align to TRBD2. V shed 4 bases and J 4 bases; nucleotides not matched to a gene: 6. Per the germline V gene, CDR1 is SEHNR and CDR2 is FQNEAQ (reference sequence). CDR3 length: 15 residues. In DNA form, the CDR3 reads TGTGCCAGCAGCTCTAGCGGAGCCTCCACCGGGGAGCTGTTTTTT. Translating gives CASSSSGASTGELFF.

The chain carries TRBV28 and TRBJ1-1; D uncertain. Germline V lookup: CDR1 MDHEN, CDR2 SYDVKM. V lost 5 bases, J lost 1 base, and 14 bases lay in between. This CDR3 has 15 residues. For the CDR3, the DNA is TGTGCCAGCAGTCTACTGACTGAGACGAACACTGAAGCTTTCTTT. This codes for CASSLLTETNTEAFF.

V usage is TRBV30 and J usage is TRBJ2-1; TRBD1 might be the D (6 bases). CDR3 length equals 13 residues. V was trimmed by 3 bases and J by 6 bases, leaving 12 bases between them. The germline gives CDR1 GTSNPN, CDR2 SVGIG (reference sequence). This chain's CDR3 is CAWRRPGANEQFF. DNA of the CDR3: TGTGCCTGGAGAAGGCCAGGGGCCAATGAGCAGTTCTTC.